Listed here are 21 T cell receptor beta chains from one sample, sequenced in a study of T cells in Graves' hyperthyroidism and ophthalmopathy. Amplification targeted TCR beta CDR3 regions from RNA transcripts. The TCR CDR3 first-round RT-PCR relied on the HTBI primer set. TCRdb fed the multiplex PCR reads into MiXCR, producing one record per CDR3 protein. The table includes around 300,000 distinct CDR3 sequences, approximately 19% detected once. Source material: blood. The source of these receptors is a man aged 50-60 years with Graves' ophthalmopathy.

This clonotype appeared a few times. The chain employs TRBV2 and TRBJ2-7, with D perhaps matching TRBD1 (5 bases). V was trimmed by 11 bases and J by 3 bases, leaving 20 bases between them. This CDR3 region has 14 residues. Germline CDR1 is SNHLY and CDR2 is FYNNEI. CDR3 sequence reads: CAGSLGEDFYEQYF. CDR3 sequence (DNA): TGTGCCGGTTCTCTAGGGGAAGACTTCTACGAGCAGTACTTC.

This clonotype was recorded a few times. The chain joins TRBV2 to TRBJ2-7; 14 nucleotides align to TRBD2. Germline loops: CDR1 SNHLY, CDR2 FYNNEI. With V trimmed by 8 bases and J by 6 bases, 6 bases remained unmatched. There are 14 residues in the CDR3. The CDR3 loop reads CASFRLAGGGEQYF. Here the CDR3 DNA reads TGTGCCAGCTTCCGACTAGCGGGAGGGGGCGAGCAGTACTTC.

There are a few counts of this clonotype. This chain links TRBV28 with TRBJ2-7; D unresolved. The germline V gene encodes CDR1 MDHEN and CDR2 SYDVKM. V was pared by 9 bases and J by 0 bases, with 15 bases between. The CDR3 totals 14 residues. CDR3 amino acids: CASHPTRASYEQYF. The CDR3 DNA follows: TGTGCCAGTCATCCGACCCGGGCCTCCTACGAGCAGTACTTC.

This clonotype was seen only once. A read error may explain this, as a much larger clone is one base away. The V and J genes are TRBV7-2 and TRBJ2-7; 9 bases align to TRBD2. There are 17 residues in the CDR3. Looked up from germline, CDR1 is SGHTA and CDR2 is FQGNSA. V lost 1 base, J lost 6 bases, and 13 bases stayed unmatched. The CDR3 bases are TGTGCCAGCAGCTTAGGTTTGAGGCGGGAGGGCACCTGCGAGCAGTACTTC. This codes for CASSLGLRREGTCEQYF.

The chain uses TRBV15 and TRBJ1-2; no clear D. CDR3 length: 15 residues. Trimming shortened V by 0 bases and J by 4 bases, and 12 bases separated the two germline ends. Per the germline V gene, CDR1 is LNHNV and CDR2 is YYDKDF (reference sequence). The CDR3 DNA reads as TGTGCCACCAGCAGAGATCCATTCATCCCCTATGGCTACACCTTC. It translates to CATSRDPFIPYGYTF.

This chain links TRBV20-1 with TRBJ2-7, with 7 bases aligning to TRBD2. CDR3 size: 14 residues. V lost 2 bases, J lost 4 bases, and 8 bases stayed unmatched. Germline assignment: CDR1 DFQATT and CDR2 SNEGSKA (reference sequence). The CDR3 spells CSARPTGGDYEQYF. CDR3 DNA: TGCAGTGCTAGACCCACGGGGGGAGATTACGAGCAGTACTTC.

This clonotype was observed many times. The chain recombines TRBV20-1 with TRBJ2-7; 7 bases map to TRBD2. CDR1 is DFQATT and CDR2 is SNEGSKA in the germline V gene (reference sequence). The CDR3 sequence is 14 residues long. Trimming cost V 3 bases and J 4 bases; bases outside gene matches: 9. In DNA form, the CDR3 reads TGCAGTGCTAGGAGCCCACGCGGGAGATACGAGCAGTACTTC. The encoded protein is CSARSPRGRYEQYF.

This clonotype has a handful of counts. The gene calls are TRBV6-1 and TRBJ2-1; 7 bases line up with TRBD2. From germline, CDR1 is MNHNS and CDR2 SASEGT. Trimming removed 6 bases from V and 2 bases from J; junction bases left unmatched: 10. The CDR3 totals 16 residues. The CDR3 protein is CASRSPSGRPYNEQFF. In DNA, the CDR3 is TGTGCCAGCAGAAGTCCCTCCGGGAGGCCCTACAATGAGCAGTTCTTC.

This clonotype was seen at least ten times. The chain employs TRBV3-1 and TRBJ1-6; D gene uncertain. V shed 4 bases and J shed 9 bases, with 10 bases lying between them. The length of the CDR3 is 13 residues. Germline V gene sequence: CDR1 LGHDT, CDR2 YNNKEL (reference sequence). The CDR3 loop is CASSPAPGSPLHF. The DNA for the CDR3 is TGTGCCAGCAGCCCCGCCCCGGGTTCACCCCTCCACTTT.

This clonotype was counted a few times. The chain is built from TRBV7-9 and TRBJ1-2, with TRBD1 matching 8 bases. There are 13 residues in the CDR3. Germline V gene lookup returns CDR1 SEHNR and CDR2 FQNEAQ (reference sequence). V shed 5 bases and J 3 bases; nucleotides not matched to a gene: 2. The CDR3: CASSPDRDYGYTF. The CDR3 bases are TGTGCCAGCAGCCCGGACAGGGACTATGGCTACACCTTC.

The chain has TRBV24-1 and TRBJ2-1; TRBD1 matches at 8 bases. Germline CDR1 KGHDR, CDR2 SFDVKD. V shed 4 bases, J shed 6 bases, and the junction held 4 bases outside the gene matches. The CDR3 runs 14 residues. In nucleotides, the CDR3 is TGTGCCACCAGTGACCACGACAGGGGCAATGAGCAGTTCTTC. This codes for CATSDHDRGNEQFF.

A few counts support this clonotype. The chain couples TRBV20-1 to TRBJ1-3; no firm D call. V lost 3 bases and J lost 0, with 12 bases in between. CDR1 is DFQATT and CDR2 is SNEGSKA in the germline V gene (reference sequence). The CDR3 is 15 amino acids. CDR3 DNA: TGCAGTGCTAGTTCGGCAGTAAGCTCTGGAAACACCATATATTTT. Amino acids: CSASSAVSSGNTIYF.

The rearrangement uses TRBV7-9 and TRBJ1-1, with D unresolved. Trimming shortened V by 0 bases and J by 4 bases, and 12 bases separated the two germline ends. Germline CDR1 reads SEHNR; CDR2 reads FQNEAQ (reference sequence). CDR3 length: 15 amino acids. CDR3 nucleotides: TGTGCCAGCAGCTTAGCTTCGTTCACGGGCACTGAAGCTTTCTTT. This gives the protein CASSLASFTGTEAFF.

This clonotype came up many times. The CDR3 DNA reads as TGTGCCAGCAGTTCACCGGGACTAGCGTACAATGAGCAGTTCTTC. Protein sequence: CASSSPGLAYNEQFF. V is TRBV12-3 or TRBV12-4 and J is TRBJ2-1; TRBD2 matches at 10 bases. The CDR3 totals 15 residues. With V trimmed by 4 bases and J by 4 bases, 4 bases remained unmatched.

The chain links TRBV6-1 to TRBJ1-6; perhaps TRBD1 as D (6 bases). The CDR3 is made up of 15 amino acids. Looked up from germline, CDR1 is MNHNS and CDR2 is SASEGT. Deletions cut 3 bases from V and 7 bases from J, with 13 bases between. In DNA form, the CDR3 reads TGTGCCAGCAGTGAGGAGCAGGGGCTGAATTCACCCCTCCACTTT. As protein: CASSEEQGLNSPLHF.

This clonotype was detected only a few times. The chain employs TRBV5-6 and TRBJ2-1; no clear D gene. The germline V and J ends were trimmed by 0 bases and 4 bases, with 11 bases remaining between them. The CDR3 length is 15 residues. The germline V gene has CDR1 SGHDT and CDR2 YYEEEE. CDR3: CASSLGWQPYNEQFF. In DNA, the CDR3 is TGTGCCAGCAGCTTGGGGTGGCAGCCATACAATGAGCAGTTCTTC.

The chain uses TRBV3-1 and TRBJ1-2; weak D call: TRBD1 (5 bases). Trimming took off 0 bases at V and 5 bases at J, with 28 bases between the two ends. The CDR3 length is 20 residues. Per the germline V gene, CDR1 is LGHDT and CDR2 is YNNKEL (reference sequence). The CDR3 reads CASSQESFSRTSALRYGYTF. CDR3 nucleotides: TGTGCCAGCAGCCAAGAATCATTCTCCCGGACATCCGCCTTACGGTATGGCTACACCTTC.

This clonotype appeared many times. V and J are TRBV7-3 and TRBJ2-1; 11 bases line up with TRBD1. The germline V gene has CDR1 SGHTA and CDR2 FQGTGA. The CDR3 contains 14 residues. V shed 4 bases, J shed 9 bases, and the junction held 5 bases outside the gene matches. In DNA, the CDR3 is TGTGCCAGCAGCTGGGGGACAGGGGGTAGTGAGCAGTTCTTC. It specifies CASSWGTGGSEQFF.

CDR3: CSARVAGGTYEQYF. In DNA form, the CDR3 reads TGCAGTGCTAGAGTAGCGGGAGGGACCTACGAGCAGTACTTC. This chain uses TRBV20-1 with TRBJ2-7; 11 bases map to TRBD2. Trimming removed 1 base from V and 2 bases from J; junction bases left unmatched: 1. Germline CDR1 and CDR2: DFQATT and SNEGSKA (reference sequence). The CDR3 has 14 amino acids.

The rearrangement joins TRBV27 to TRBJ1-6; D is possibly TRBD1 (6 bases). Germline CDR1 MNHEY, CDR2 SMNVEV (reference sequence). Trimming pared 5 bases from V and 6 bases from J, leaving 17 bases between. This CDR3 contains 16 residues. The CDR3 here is CASSLLTGQSNSPLHF. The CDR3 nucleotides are TGTGCCAGCAGTCTACTCACGGGACAATCTAATTCACCCCTCCACTTT.

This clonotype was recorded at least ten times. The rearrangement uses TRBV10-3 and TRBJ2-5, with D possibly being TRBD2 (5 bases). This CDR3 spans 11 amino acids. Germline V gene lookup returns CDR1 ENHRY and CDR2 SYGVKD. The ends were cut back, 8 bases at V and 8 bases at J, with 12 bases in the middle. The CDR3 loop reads CAIGPRETQYF. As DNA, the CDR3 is TGTGCCATCGGACCTCGGGAAACCCAGTACTTC.